These 16 T cell receptor beta chains came from one sample sequenced in a study of T cells in lung cancer brain metastases. TCRdb's copy holds only in-frame clones and misses some; the assay was immunoSEQ multiplex PCR. The top ten hold more than 4.5% of the sample, which has under 4,000 clones, roughly nine tenths seen once. Sequenced: tumor tissue from the primary lung tumor. These receptors all stem from a woman between 45 and 60 years old with non-small cell lung cancer.

A few counts support this clone. V usage is TRBV19 and J usage is TRBJ1-1, with 8 bases lining up with TRBD1. After removal of 6 bases from V and 0 bases from J, the junction contained 12 bases not matched to a gene. This CDR3 has 17 amino acids. Germline V gene data show CDR1 as LNHDA and CDR2 as SQIVND (reference sequence). This CDR3 is CASRYLQGGWMNTEAFF. The CDR3 DNA is TGTGCCAGTAGATACTTACAGGGGGGATGGATGAACACTGAAGCTTTCTTT.

The V call is TRBV29-1, the J call TRBJ1-1; D is perhaps TRBD1 (5 bases). Germline CDR1 and CDR2: SQVTM and ANQGSEA. V lost 8 bases, J lost 4 bases, and 17 bases lay in between. This CDR3 has 13 residues. The chain's CDR3 is CSTRQGSGTEAFF. The CDR3 coding sequence is TGCAGCACCCGCCAGGGCTCCGGCACTGAAGCTTTCTTT.

This clone is a singleton in its sample. The chain recombines TRBV2 with TRBJ2-5; TRBD2 matches 11 bases. Germline CDR1 reads SNHLY; CDR2 reads FYNNEI. This CDR3 comprises 15 residues. V lost 4 bases to trimming and J lost 2 bases; unmatched junction nucleotides: 3. CDR3 residues: CASSAASGGQETQYF. As DNA, the CDR3 is TGTGCCAGCAGTGCGGCTAGCGGGGGGCAAGAGACCCAGTACTTC.

V and J are TRBV5-4 and TRBJ2-2; D is ambiguous. The V gene's germline CDR1 is SGHNT and CDR2 YYREEE (reference sequence). V lost 5 bases and J lost 5, with 7 bases in between. This CDR3 is built from 12 residues. The CDR3 region is CASSLITGELFF. The CDR3 DNA follows: TGTGCCAGCAGTTTGATTACCGGGGAGCTGTTTTTT.

CDR3 DNA: TGTGCCAGCAGTTTTGGGGGGGGCGAACAAGAGACCCAGTACTTC. Translation gives CASSFGGGEQETQYF. The chain has TRBV7-2 and TRBJ2-5; the D gene is possibly TRBD2 (7 bases). Germline assignment: CDR1 SGHTA and CDR2 FQGNSA. Trimming shortened V by 6 bases and J by 2 bases, and 16 bases separated the two germline ends. This CDR3 contains 15 residues.

The chain links TRBV9 to TRBJ1-6, with 9 bases matching TRBD1. The germline gives CDR1 SGDLS, CDR2 YYNGEE. The CDR3 spans 15 residues. The V segment lost 5 bases and the J segment 8 bases; nucleotides outside the gene matches: 8. CDR3 bases: TGTGCCAGCAGTTACACAGGGGGCAGCGATTCACCCCTCCACTTT. Translation: CASSYTGGSDSPLHF.

This clone was detected once. The rearrangement uses TRBV27 and TRBJ1-5; D remains ambiguous. With 6 bases removed from V and 0 bases from J, the gap between germline ends came to 6 bases. This CDR3 spans 13 amino acids. CDR1 MNHEY and CDR2 SMNVEV come from the germline V gene (reference sequence). The CDR3 protein is CASRLYSNQPQHF. DNA for the CDR3: TGTGCCAGCAGGCTCTATAGCAATCAGCCCCAGCATTTT.

The gene calls are TRBV19 and TRBJ2-3; TRBD2 aligns across 10 bases. Germline trimming cut 6 bases from V and 6 bases from J; bases unmatched to any gene: 6. This CDR3 is built from 14 residues. The germline CDR1 and CDR2 sequences are LNHDA and SQIVND (reference sequence). CDR3 sequence: CASSRLAGPDTQYF. CDR3 nucleotide sequence: TGTGCCAGTAGCAGACTAGCGGGCCCGGATACGCAGTATTTT.

The rearrangement joins TRBV4-2 to TRBJ1-1; 7 bases align to TRBD1. The CDR3 totals 14 residues. Trimming removed 0 bases from V and 11 bases from J; junction bases left unmatched: 9. Germline loops: CDR1 LGHNA, CDR2 YNFKEQ. The CDR3 coding sequence is TGTGCCAGCAGCCAAGATATTGAGGGGGCAGAGGCTTTCTTT. This translates into CASSQDIEGAEAFF.

The CDR3 sequence is CASTLRQGVETQYF. The DNA of the CDR3 is TGTGCCAGCACCCTACGACAGGGAGTAGAGACCCAGTACTTC. The chain uses TRBV5-6 and TRBJ2-5; 7 nucleotides agree with TRBD1. The CDR3 loop spans 14 amino acids. The germline V gene encodes CDR1 SGHDT and CDR2 YYEEEE. V lost 6 bases to trimming and J lost 4 bases; unmatched junction nucleotides: 9.

The rearrangement links TRBV27 to TRBJ1-5; D unresolved. V was trimmed by 4 bases and J by 7 bases, leaving 11 bases between them. This CDR3 is built from 13 residues. Germline-derived CDR1 and CDR2 are MNHEY and SMNVEV (reference sequence). The CDR3 region is CASSSRGIQPQHF. The CDR3 DNA reads TGTGCCAGCAGTTCCCGCGGGATCCAGCCCCAGCATTTT.

This clone was seen only a few times. The V gene is TRBV15, the J gene TRBJ2-4; no clear D gene. Germline V gene lookup returns CDR1 LNHNV and CDR2 YYDKDF (reference sequence). The CDR3 covers 10 residues. The V and J ends lost 0 bases and 15 bases respectively, with 6 bases between them. The CDR3 is CATSRDRMYF. The CDR3 nucleotides read TGTGCCACCAGCAGAGATCGAATGTACTTC.

The V gene is TRBV5-3, the J gene TRBJ1-5; no clear D gene. TRBV5-3 falls under the ORF class, with uncertain function. This CDR3 comprises 16 residues. V lost 1 base and J 0 bases, leaving 11 bases between the germline ends. The CDR3 protein is CARSLPRWNSNQPQHF. The CDR3 DNA reads as TGTGCCAGAAGCTTGCCCCGTTGGAATAGCAATCAGCCCCAGCATTTT.

This sequence joins TRBV5-1 and TRBJ1-1; no definite D call. With 5 bases removed from V and 0 bases from J, the gap between germline ends came to 14 bases. Germline CDR1 and CDR2: SGHRS and YFSETQ. The CDR3 covers 15 residues. The CDR3 bases are TGCGCCAGCAGATTGCAGACCCTAATGAACACTGAAGCTTTCTTT. It specifies CASRLQTLMNTEAFF.

This clone was observed once. At one of its ends the junction is not consistent with the germline gene, which may arise from a read error. Other DNA sequences in this sample translate to the same CDR3. The chain uses TRBV5-1 and TRBJ2-7; D is perhaps TRBD1 or TRBD2 (6 bases each). Germline V gene data show CDR1 as SGHRS and CDR2 as YFSETQ. CDR3 length: 16 amino acids. The CDR3 protein is CASSEGPTGGSYEQYF. In DNA, the CDR3 is TGCGCCAGCAGCGAAGGTCCGACAGGAGGGTCCTACGAGCAGTACTTT.

The chain links TRBV7-9 to TRBJ1-3; no definite D call. V lost 3 bases and J lost 3, with 3 bases in between. The CDR3 loop spans 12 amino acids. Germline values: CDR1 SEHNR, CDR2 FQNEAQ (reference sequence). The CDR3 DNA reads TGTGCCAGCAGCTTTAATGGAAACACCATATATTTT. This translates into CASSFNGNTIYF. Based on the CDR3 plus reference TRBV7-9 and TRBJ1-3, the full variable domain is DTGVSQNPRHKITKRGQNVTFRCDPISEHNRLYWYRQTLGQGPEFLTYFQNEAQLEKSRLLSDRFSAERPKGSFSTLEIQRTEQGDSAMYLCASSFNGNTIYFGEGSWLTVV.